The clone carrying this T cell receptor (beta chain) was seen only once. Its antigen is currently unknown. The CDR3 covers 14 residues. Unmatched junction bases numbered 2, after V lost 9 bases and J lost 2 bases. Germline lookup yields CDR1 SNHLY and CDR2 FYNNEI. This sample was taken from a study of identifying expanded T cells in peripheral blood. Study findings and constraints: Technical replicates showed around 1.1 changed clones; two weeks 15 to 20; four weeks 19. Clone count variance between roughly 2-week samples rose with total template count.

Healthy donors had no documented immune events, such as infections, while sampled. Some clones are missing from TCRdb's copy, which holds only in-frame ones; the method was immunoSEQ multiplex PCR. This table has under 150,000 clones, 84% appearing once. The genes are TRBV2 and TRBJ2-6, with TRBD1 identical over 9 bases. The origin of this receptor is a person aged 18 to 70 in good health. Sequencing was done on a sample of blood. Here the CDR3 DNA reads TGTGCCAGACAGGGGGCGGCTGGGGCCAACGTCCTGACTTTC. Encoded protein: CARQGAAGANVLTF.